This T cell receptor beta chain was sequenced during a study of T-cell memory formation after mild COVID-19. This clonotype was seen repeatedly, ten times or more. Germline lookup yields CDR1 MRHNA and CDR2 SNTAGT. J lost 2 bases, V lost 0 bases, and 1 base had no gene match. The CDR3 consists of 16 residues. TCRalpha and TCRbeta libraries used 5'RACE with constant-segment primers and UMIs. TCRdb redid the calling of the 5' RACE reads with MiXCR, one entry per CDR3 protein. In the table there are tens of thousands of distinct CDR3 sequences, around 13% of which are singletons. The sample comprised PBMCs or a T cell subset sorted from them (not recorded which). The receptor was derived from a man aged 18 to 29 who had mild COVID-19 (a few samples of this study predate the infection). Cell type and time point are not known. The chain employs TRBV6-4 and TRBJ2-6; 7 bases are a match to TRBD1. The CDR3 DNA reads as TGTGCCAGCAGTGACTCAGGGGGCGCTGGGGCCAACGTCCTGACTTTC. Encoded protein: CASSDSGGAGANVLTF.